Below are 14 T cell receptor beta chains sequenced from a single sample in a study of cytomegalovirus exposure and HLA in healthy donors. PCR primers comprised 60 Vbeta and 13 Jbeta primers. Data came from immunoSEQ multiplex PCR; TCRdb stores just in-frame clones and leaves some out. Of roughly 90,000 clones in the sample, just under 80% are singletons; the top ten hold about 6.8%. The sample comprised PBMCs. The source is a man aged 25-45 years in good health and CMV-seronegative.

J is TRBJ1-4 and V is TRBV29-1; maybe TRBD1 (5 bases). Germline assignment: CDR1 SQVTM and CDR2 ANQGSEA. There are 13 residues in the CDR3. Trimming took off 8 bases at V and 8 bases at J, with 18 bases between the two ends. CDR3 protein: CSYNQGLGEKLFF. DNA for the CDR3: TGCAGCTACAACCAGGGTCTAGGGGAAAAACTGTTTTTT.

The CDR3 loop reads CASSHPRQGEQYF. The CDR3 DNA is TGCGCCAGCAGCCACCCCCGACAGGGGGAGCAGTACTTC. The chain links TRBV4-1 to TRBJ2-7, with 8 bases matching TRBD1. The junction had 5 bases not matched to a gene; V was cut back by 3 bases and J by 7 bases. The germline gives CDR1 MGHRA, CDR2 YSYEKL. This CDR3 region has 13 residues.

Worth noting for this clone: Other DNA sequences in the sample encode the same CDR3. The chain carries TRBV7-2 and TRBJ1-2, with 7 bases aligning to TRBD1. V lost 5 bases, J lost 5 bases, and 2 bases stayed unmatched. CDR3 size: 12 residues. Germline V gene data show CDR1 as SGHTA and CDR2 as FQGNSA. CDR3 amino acids: CASSRGQYGYTF. CDR3 bases: TGTGCCAGCAGCAGGGGACAGTATGGCTACACCTTC. The full variable domain, with the rest looked up from reference TRBV7-2 and TRBJ1-2, is GAGVSQSPSNKVTEKGKDVELRCDPISGHTALYWYRQSLGQGLEFLIYFQGNSAPDKSGLPSDRFSAERTGGSVSTLTIQRTQQEDSAVYLCASSRGQYGYTFGSGTRLTVV.

This chain joins TRBV25-1 and TRBJ1-4, with TRBD1 matching 12 bases. The CDR3 has 18 amino acids. Trimming at V came to 5 bases and at J to 1 base, leaving 8 bases not matched to a gene. Germline CDR1 reads MGHDK; CDR2 reads SYGVNS. The CDR3 reads CASSRGDRGLVTNEKLFF. The CDR3 DNA reads TGTGCCAGCAGTAGGGGGGACAGGGGGCTTGTAACTAATGAAAAACTGTTTTTT.

V is TRBV6-5 and J is TRBJ2-1, with 8 positions matching TRBD1. CDR1 and CDR2 (germline): MNHEY, SVGAGI. The V gene end was trimmed by 2 bases and the J gene end by 5 bases; junction bases not matched to a gene: 5. The CDR3 runs 15 residues. CDR3 coding DNA: TGTGCCAGCAGTTACCTACCGACAGGGGACAATGAGCAGTTCTTC. Amino acids: CASSYLPTGDNEQFF.

This sequence joins TRBV5-6 and TRBJ1-5, with 10 bases matching TRBD1. This CDR3 has 16 residues. With V trimmed by 1 base and J by 4 bases, 5 bases remained unmatched. CDR1 and CDR2 from the germline V gene are SGHDT and YYEEEE. The CDR3 nucleotides are TGTGCCAGCAGCTTGTGGGACAGGGGAGGAAATCAGCCCCAGCATTTT. It is translated as CASSLWDRGGNQPQHF.

The V and J genes are TRBV7-8 and TRBJ2-3; D not resolved. The V end was cut by 0 bases, the J end by 1 base, with 8 bases between. Germline V gene lookup returns CDR1 SGHVS and CDR2 FQNEAQ. This CDR3 has 15 amino acids. DNA for the CDR3: TGTGCCAGCAGCTTAGCGCGGCTTGGCACAGATACGCAGTATTTT. As protein: CASSLARLGTDTQYF.

The table lists this clone with a few counts. The V call is TRBV14, the J call TRBJ1-1; 7 nucleotides agree with TRBD1. The CDR3 is 16 amino acids. Germline CDR1 and CDR2: SGHDN and FVKESK. V lost 4 bases and J lost 1; bases outside the gene matches: 9. The CDR3 DNA sequence: TGTGCCAGCAGCCGAAACACAGGGGTCGGGAACACTGAAGCTTTCTTT. Protein product: CASSRNTGVGNTEAFF.

V is TRBV27 and J is TRBJ2-1; TRBD2 matches at 10 bases. CDR1 and CDR2 (germline): MNHEY, SMNVEV (reference sequence). V trimming: 8 bases; J trimming: 7 bases; junction bases outside the gene matches: 11. The CDR3 is made up of 15 amino acids. The CDR3: CASRRLTSGINEQFF. The CDR3 DNA follows: TGTGCCAGCCGGCGCCTCACTAGCGGGATAAATGAGCAGTTCTTC.

This clone turned up a few times. The V call is TRBV29-1, the J call TRBJ1-1; TRBD1 matches at 9 bases. CDR3 length equals 13 residues. Germline lookup yields CDR1 SQVTM and CDR2 ANQGSEA. V shed 5 bases and J 4 bases; nucleotides not matched to a gene: 5. In nucleotides, the CDR3 is TGCAGCGTTCGGACAGGGGAGAGCACTGAAGCTTTCTTT. This codes for CSVRTGESTEAFF.

The chain recombines TRBV25-1 with TRBJ2-2, with TRBD1 matching over 8 bases. The CDR3 runs 17 residues. Trimming at V came to 5 bases and at J to 10 bases, leaving 18 bases not matched to a gene. Per germline, CDR1 MGHDK and CDR2 SYGVNS. The CDR3 protein is CASSHKAPQDRAEELFF. In nucleotides, the CDR3 is TGTGCCAGCAGTCACAAAGCCCCTCAGGACAGGGCGGAGGAGCTGTTTTTT.

This sequence joins TRBV7-6 and TRBJ1-3; perhaps TRBD1 as D (5 bases). The CDR3 is 16 residues long. V was cut by 2 bases and J by 4 bases, with 15 bases left in between. The germline CDR1 and CDR2 sequences are SGHVS and FNYEAQ. Here the CDR3 DNA reads TGTGCCAGCAGCTTACAGGGTTTGATCAGGGGAAACACCATATATTTT. Its translation: CASSLQGLIRGNTIYF.

This clone was found once. At one of its ends the junction is not consistent with the germline gene, which may arise from a read error. J is TRBJ2-3 and V is TRBV4-2, with D perhaps TRBD1 (5 bases). From germline, CDR1 is LGHNA and CDR2 YNFKEQ. The CDR3 runs to 16 residues. The CDR3 sequence is CASSQGHSVGTGTQYF. The CDR3 DNA is TGTGCCAGCAGCCAAGGACACTCCGTGGGCACAGGTACGCAGTATTTT.

Comment on this clone: Mismatch with germline at one junction end may stem from a read error. The chain joins TRBV7-9 to TRBJ1-2; 11 positions match TRBD1. Germline V gene data show CDR1 as SEHNR and CDR2 as FQNEAQ (reference sequence). This CDR3 contains 15 residues. DNA for the CDR3: TGTGCCAGCAGTTTAGATCGGACAGGGGGCGATGGCTACACCTTC. Amino acids: CASSLDRTGGDGYTF.